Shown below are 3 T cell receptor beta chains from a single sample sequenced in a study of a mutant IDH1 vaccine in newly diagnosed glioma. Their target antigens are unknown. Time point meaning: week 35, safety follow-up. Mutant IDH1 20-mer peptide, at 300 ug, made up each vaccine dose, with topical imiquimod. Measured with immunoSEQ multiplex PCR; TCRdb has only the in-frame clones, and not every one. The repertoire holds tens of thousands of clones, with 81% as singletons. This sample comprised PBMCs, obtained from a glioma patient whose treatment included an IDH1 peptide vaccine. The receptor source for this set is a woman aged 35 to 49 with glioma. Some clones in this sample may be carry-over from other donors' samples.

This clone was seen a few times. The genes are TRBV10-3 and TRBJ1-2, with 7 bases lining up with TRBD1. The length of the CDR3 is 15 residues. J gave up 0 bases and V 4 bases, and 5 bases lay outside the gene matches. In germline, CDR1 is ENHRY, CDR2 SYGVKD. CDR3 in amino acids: CAISGFGQANYGYTF. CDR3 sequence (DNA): TGTGCCATCAGTGGGTTCGGACAGGCTAACTATGGCTACACCTTC.

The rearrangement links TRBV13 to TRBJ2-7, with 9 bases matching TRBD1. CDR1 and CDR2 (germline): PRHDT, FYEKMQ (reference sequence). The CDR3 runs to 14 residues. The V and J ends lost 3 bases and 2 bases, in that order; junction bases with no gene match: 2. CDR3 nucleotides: TGTGCCAGCAGCTTTGGGACAGGGACCTACGAGCAGTACTTC. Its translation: CASSFGTGTYEQYF.

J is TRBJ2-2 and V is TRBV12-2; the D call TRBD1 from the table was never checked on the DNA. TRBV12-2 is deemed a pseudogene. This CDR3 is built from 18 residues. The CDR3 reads CASRPKQGGVWNTGELFF. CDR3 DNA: TGTGCAAGTCGCCCCAAACAGGGGGGTGTGTGGAACACCGGGGAGCTGTTTTTT.